This T cell receptor beta chain was sequenced during a study of T cells in Graves' hyperthyroidism and ophthalmopathy. Graves' hyperthyroidism was deemed stable absent ophthalmopathy progression within 18 months. The CDR3 regions of TCR beta were amplified from RNA transcripts. The primer set for the first-round RT-PCR of the TCR CDR3 was HTBI. Each CDR3 protein is one row after TCRdb ran MiXCR on the multiplex PCR reads. The sample shows about 290,000 distinct CDR3 sequences, around a sixth of them seen only once. Germline loops: CDR1 MNHNS, CDR2 SASEGT. Deletions cut 5 bases from V and 4 bases from J, with 11 bases between. There are 13 residues in the CDR3.

The gene calls are TRBV6-1 and TRBJ1-2; tentative D call: TRBD1 (5 bases). This receptor was identified in a man aged 25 to 45 with Graves' hyperthyroidism. Sequenced: blood. CDR3 residues: CASSRDGTYGYTF. The DNA of the CDR3 is TGTGCCAGCAGTAGGGACGGGACCTATGGCTACACCTTC.